This TCR beta chain came from a study of blood T cells in healthy people across ages. Alongside a J-beta primer mix, a sample-barcoded 5' primer served in a second PCR lasting roughly 7 to 12 cycles. Every cDNA was tagged by a template-switch adaptor with 12 random nucleotides. Each sample provided no less than 2.5 million CDR3-containing paired-end reads. TCRdb reprocessed the 5' RACE reads via MiXCR and lists one record per CDR3 protein. Seen here are about 1.4 million distinct CDR3 sequences, around 55% observed once, and the top ten hold under 8.5%. Whole-study findings and limits: Conclusively comparing naive with antigen-experienced cells was impossible with unsorted PBMCs.

Russia was home to the donors, healthy Caucasian individuals aged roughly 6 to 90. With 0 bases removed from V and 0 bases from J, the gap between germline ends came to 12 bases. The CDR3 runs 15 residues. Germline V gene data show CDR1 as DFQATT and CDR2 as SNEGSKA (reference sequence). Points on this clonotype: Antigen specificity is unknown.

Material: blood. The TCR was taken from a man aged 18 to 30 in good health. The chain links TRBV20-1 to TRBJ2-7; D not resolved. CDR3 DNA: TGCAGTGCTAGAGATCGGCCGCCCTCCTCCTACGAGCAGTACTTC. This gives the protein CSARDRPPSSYEQYF.